The clone carrying this T cell receptor beta chain was counted only a few times. This record belongs to a study of T-cell reconstitution after alpha-beta-depleted transplantation in children. During its preparation, the TCRbeta library received unique molecular identifiers. Using its own MiXCR run on the PCR reads, TCRdb lists one record per CDR3 protein. The sample has about 540,000 distinct CDR3 sequences; about 18% are singletons. Trimming cost V 2 bases and J 2 bases, with 10 bases left between them. Germline V gene lookup returns CDR1 MGHDK and CDR2 SYGVNS. CDR3 size: 15 residues. This sample comprised PBMCs from the stem cell graft donor, obtained from the stem cell graft. J is TRBJ2-1 and V is TRBV25-1; D is possibly TRBD1 or TRBD2 (6 bases each). The clonotype originates from a human donor who donated a stem cell graft to a child with acute lymphoblastic leukemia. The CDR3 spells CASSEKGGTYNEQFF. The CDR3, as DNA: TGTGCCAGCAGTGAAAAGGGGGGAACCTACAATGAGCAGTTCTTC.